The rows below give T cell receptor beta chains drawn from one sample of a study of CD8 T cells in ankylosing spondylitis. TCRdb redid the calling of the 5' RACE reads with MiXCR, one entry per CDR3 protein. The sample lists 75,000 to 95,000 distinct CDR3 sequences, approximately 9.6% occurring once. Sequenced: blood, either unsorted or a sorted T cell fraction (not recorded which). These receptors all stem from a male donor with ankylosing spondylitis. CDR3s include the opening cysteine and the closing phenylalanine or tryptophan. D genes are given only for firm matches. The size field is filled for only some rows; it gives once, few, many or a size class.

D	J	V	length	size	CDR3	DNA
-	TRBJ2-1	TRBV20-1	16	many	CSASIYADPTYNEQFF	TGCAGTGCCTCGATTTATGCGGACCCAACCTACAATGAGCAGTTCTTC
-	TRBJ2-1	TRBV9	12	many	CASATWEGEQFF	TGTGCCAGCGCAACATGGGAAGGTGAGCAGTTCTTC
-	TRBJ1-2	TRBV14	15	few	CASSRTEQDSYGYTF	TGTGCCAGCAGCCGCACTGAACAGGACTCCTATGGCTACACCTTC
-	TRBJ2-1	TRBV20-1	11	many	CSVQWGDEQFF	TGCAGTGTTCAATGGGGGGATGAGCAGTTCTTC
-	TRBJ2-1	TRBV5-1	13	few	CASSLFQEHEQFF	TGCGCCAGCAGCTTGTTCCAGGAGCATGAGCAGTTCTTC
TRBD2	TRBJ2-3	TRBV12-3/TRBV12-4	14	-	CASSLGTSGNTQYF	TGTGCCAGCAGTTTAGGGACTAGCGGAAATACGCAGTATTTT
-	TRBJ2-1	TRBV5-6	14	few	CASSSGTPGYEQFF	TGTGCCAGCAGCTCCGGGACCCCTGGCTATGAGCAGTTCTTC
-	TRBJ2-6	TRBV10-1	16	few	CASSEESISGANVLTF	TGCGCCAGCAGTGAGGAGTCGATCTCTGGGGCCAACGTCCTGACTTTC
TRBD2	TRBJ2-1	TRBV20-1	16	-	CSARGLAGESYNEQFF	TGCAGTGCTAGGGGACTAGCGGGAGAGAGCTACAATGAGCAGTTCTTC
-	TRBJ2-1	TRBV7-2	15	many	CASSQLGEIYNEQFF	TGTGCCAGCAGCCAACTGGGAGAAATTTACAATGAGCAGTTCTTC
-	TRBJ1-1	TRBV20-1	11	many	CSARGNTEAFF	TGCAGTGCTAGGGGCAACACTGAAGCTTTCTTT
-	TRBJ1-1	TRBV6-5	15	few	CASSYSETANTEAFF	TGTGCCAGCAGTTACTCGGAGACGGCGAACACTGAAGCTTTCTTT
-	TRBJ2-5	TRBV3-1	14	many	CASSQGTVRETQYF	TGTGCCAGCAGCCAAGGGACAGTGAGAGAGACCCAGTACTTC
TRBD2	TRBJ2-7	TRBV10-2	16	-	CASSETGLAGGYEQYF	TGCGCCAGCAGCGAGACCGGACTAGCGGGAGGCTACGAGCAGTACTTC
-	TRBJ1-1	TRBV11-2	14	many	CASSAGGGLGISFF	TGTGCCAGCAGCGCGGGAGGAGGTTTGGGGATATCTTTCTTT
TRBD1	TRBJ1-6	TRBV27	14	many	CASSWTGLDSPLHF	TGTGCCAGCAGTTGGACAGGTTTGGATTCACCCCTCCACTTT
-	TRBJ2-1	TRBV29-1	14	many	CSVRGGSRYNEQFF	TGCAGCGTTAGAGGGGGATCCAGATACAATGAGCAGTTCTTC
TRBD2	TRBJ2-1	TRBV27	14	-	CASSSLLAGSEQFF	TGTGCCAGCAGTTCGTTACTAGCGGGGAGTGAGCAGTTCTTC
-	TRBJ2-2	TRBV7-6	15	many	CASSSVKTVTGELFF	TGTGCCAGCAGCTCAGTTAAAACAGTAACCGGGGAGCTGTTTTTT
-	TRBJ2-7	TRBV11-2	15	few	CASSLVSAGAYEQYF	TGTGCCAGCAGCTTAGTCTCCGCGGGCGCCTACGAGCAGTACTTC
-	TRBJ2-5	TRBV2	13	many	CASSDWFSETQYF	TGTGCCAGCAGTGATTGGTTCTCAGAGACCCAGTACTTC
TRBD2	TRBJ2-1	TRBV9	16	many	CASRAPSGISYNEQFF	TGTGCCAGCAGAGCCCCTAGCGGCATATCCTACAATGAGCAGTTCTTC
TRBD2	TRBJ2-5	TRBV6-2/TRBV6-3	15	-	CASGVKAGVDETQYF	TGTGCCAGCGGCGTTAAAGCGGGAGTAGACGAGACCCAGTACTTC
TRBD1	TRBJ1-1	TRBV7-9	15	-	CASRPPGGMNTEAFF	TGTGCCAGCAGGCCGCCAGGGGGGATGAACACTGAAGCTTTCTTT
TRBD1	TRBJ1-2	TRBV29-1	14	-	CSVDGTGENYGYTF	TGCAGCGTTGACGGGACAGGGGAGAACTATGGCTACACCTTC
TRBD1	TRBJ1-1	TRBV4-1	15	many	CASSPWTGVNTEAFF	TGCGCCAGCAGCCCTTGGACAGGGGTGAACACTGAAGCTTTCTTT
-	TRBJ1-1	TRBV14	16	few	CASSRPFEGMNTEAFF	TGTGCCAGCAGCCGTCCCTTCGAGGGGATGAACACTGAAGCTTTCTTT
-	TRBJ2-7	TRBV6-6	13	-	CASSSRLSYEQYF	TGTGCCAGCAGTTCCCGTCTCTCCTACGAGCAGTACTTC
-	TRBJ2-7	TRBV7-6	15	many	CASSPEGGYSYEQYF	TGTGCCAGCAGCCCAGAGGGTGGCTACTCCTACGAGCAGTACTTC
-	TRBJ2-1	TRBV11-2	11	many	CASSQGHEQFF	TGTGCCAGCAGCCAAGGTCATGAGCAGTTCTTC